This T cell receptor (beta chain) was recovered during a study of blood T cell repertoires in COVID-19. Study-level information: Acute and convalescent COVID-19 samples came from the United States, Italy and Spain. PBMCs, B-cell-depleted T cells, or T cells were the source of the cDNA or gDNA that made up the material.

Generated by immunoSEQ multiplex PCR, the TCRdb table keeps only in-frame clones and is missing some. This table holds 40,000 to 50,000 clones, approximately 80% found once. This clone has only one observation. The CDR3 is 14 residues long. Germline V CDR1 and CDR2: SEHNR, FQNEAQ (reference sequence). J was trimmed by 3 bases and V by 5 bases; bases with no gene match: 2. Material: peripheral blood. The clonotype originates from a woman over 75 with acute or convalescent COVID-19. This chain connects TRBV7-9 to TRBJ2-3; TRBD2 aligns across 10 bases. CDR3 region: CASSPGLATDTQYF. In DNA form, the CDR3 reads TGTGCCAGCAGCCCGGGACTAGCGACAGATACGCAGTATTTT.